The text below deals with one T cell receptor beta chain. The CDR3 length is 15 residues. Germline V gives CDR1 LNHDA, CDR2 SQIVND (reference sequence). Trimming removed 3 bases from V and 7 bases from J; junction bases left unmatched: 10. Only in-frame clones appear in the TCRdb table, and some are missing; sequencing was by immunoSEQ multiplex PCR. The sample holds fewer than 300,000 clones; roughly 80% are singletons and the top ten take roughly 1.5%. The record originates from a study of blood T cell repertoires in COVID-19. Study-level background: PBMCs, B-cell-depleted T cells, or T cells provided the cDNA or gDNA that made up the material.

Enrollment of patients from Seattle took place during active infection, with longitudinal follow-up. This sequence originates from a human donor with COVID-19, enrolled during active disease. The donor label of this sample is uncertain. The chain carries TRBV19 and TRBJ2-7, with 9 bases that match TRBD1. The sample was peripheral blood. CDR3 DNA: TGTGCCAGTAGTATCTCCCCGGGACAGGGTCGAGAGCAGTACTTC. This codes for CASSISPGQGREQYF.